These 18 T cell receptor beta chains came from one sample sequenced in a study of blood T cell repertoires in COVID-19. Repertoires were generated with immunoSEQ multiplex PCR, while TCRdb's copy carries only in-frame clones and drops some. The repertoire consists of approximately 110,000 clones, with about 91% occurring once and the leading ten covering 0.88%. What was sequenced was peripheral blood. All receptors derive from a woman aged 45-65 years with active or convalescent COVID-19.

This chain links TRBV3-1 (or the pseudogene TRBV3-2) with TRBJ2-7, with 10 bases that match TRBD1. Germline V CDR1 and CDR2: LGHDT, YNNKEL (reference sequence). This CDR3 has 15 residues. With 5 bases clipped from V and 4 bases from J, the junction kept 8 bases outside the gene matches. The CDR3: CASSAPGQGIYEQYF. The CDR3 nucleotides are TGTGCCAGCAGCGCGCCGGGACAGGGGATATACGAGCAGTACTTC.

This chain links TRBV6-5 with TRBJ2-2; no clear D. CDR1 and CDR2 (germline): MNHEY, SVGAGI. V gave up 5 bases and J gave up 5 bases, with 12 bases separating them. The CDR3 loop spans 14 amino acids. CDR3 DNA: TGTGCCAGCAGTCTCTTCGGGTCGACCGGGGAGCTGTTTTTT. Residues: CASSLFGSTGELFF.

The chain joins TRBV7-6 to TRBJ2-2; tentatively, D is TRBD1 (6 bases). The CDR3 totals 15 residues. V lost 5 bases and J lost 3, with 13 bases in between. Germline values: CDR1 SGHVS, CDR2 FNYEAQ. CDR3 region: CASSVRTVHTGELFF. The CDR3 DNA is TGTGCCAGCAGCGTCCGGACAGTACACACCGGGGAGCTGTTTTTT.

The chain combines TRBV11-3 with TRBJ2-2, with 8 positions matching TRBD2. Germline V gives CDR1 SGHNT, CDR2 YENEEA. The CDR3 is 16 residues long. V lost 2 bases, J lost 2 bases, and 4 bases stayed unmatched. The CDR3 DNA reads as TGTGCCAGCAGCTTATTCTTAGCGGGAAACACCGGGGAGCTGTTTTTT. It is translated as CASSLFLAGNTGELFF.

The chain is built from TRBV28 and TRBJ1-5, with TRBD1 matching 10 bases. This CDR3 has 14 amino acids. Germline V gives CDR1 MDHEN, CDR2 SYDVKM. V dropped 6 bases and J dropped 7; count of bases not matched to a gene: 6. The CDR3 coding sequence is TGTGCCAGCAGGCGGGACAGGGGCGCGCAGCCCCAGCATTTT. The encoded protein is CASRRDRGAQPQHF. Combining the CDR3 with reference TRBV28 and TRBJ1-5 gives the whole variable domain DVKVTQSSRYLVKRTGEKVFLECVQDMDHENMFWYRQDPGLGLRLIYFSYDVKMKEKGDIPEGYSVSREKKERFSLILESASTNQTSMYLCASRRDRGAQPQHFGDGTRLSIL.

V usage is TRBV18 and J usage is TRBJ2-4, with a possible D match to TRBD2 (6 bases). Germline V lookup: CDR1 KGHSH, CDR2 LQKENI. The V gene lost 3 bases and the J gene lost 0 bases, with 6 bases spanning the gap. The CDR3 has 14 residues. In nucleotides, the CDR3 is TGTGCCAGCTCACCGGGACTAGCCAAAAACATTCAGTACTTC. It yields the protein CASSPGLAKNIQYF.

The chain combines TRBV9 with TRBJ2-5; maybe TRBD2 (5 bases). Germline-derived CDR1 and CDR2 are SGDLS and YYNGEE. The CDR3 spans 15 residues. Trimming left V 1 base short and J 4 bases short, with 14 bases between. In DNA form, the CDR3 reads TGTGCCAGCAGCGTAAGAGCCGGGGTCGGAGAGACCCAGTACTTC. Its translation is CASSVRAGVGETQYF. Filled out from reference TRBV9 and TRBJ2-5, the complete variable domain reads DSGVTQTPKHLITATGQRVTLRCSPRSGDLSVYWYQQSLDQGLQFLIQYYNGEERAKGNILERFSAQQFPDLHSELNLSSLELGDSALYFCASSVRAGVGETQYFGPGTRLLVL.

The rearrangement links TRBV13 to TRBJ2-1; the match to TRBD2 covers 8 bases. Germline values: CDR1 PRHDT, CDR2 FYEKMQ (reference sequence). Trimming removed 7 bases from V and 9 bases from J; junction bases left unmatched: 8. CDR3 size: 13 residues. The CDR3 reads CASKINSGGEQFF. CDR3 nucleotides: TGTGCCAGCAAAATCAACAGCGGGGGTGAGCAGTTCTTC. The whole variable domain, filled in from reference TRBV13 and TRBJ2-1, reads AAGVIQSPRHLIKEKRETATLKCYPIPRHDTVYWYQQGPGQDPQFLISFYEKMQSDKGSIPDRFSAQQFSDYHSELNMSSLELGDSALYFCASKINSGGEQFFGPGTRLTVL.

This clone was seen a few times. The chain has TRBV6-6 and TRBJ2-2, with a possible D match to TRBD1 (7 bases). Germline CDR1 is MNHNY and CDR2 is SVGAGI (reference sequence). The CDR3 loop spans 15 amino acids. V dropped 6 bases and J dropped 0 bases, with 11 bases sitting between them. The CDR3 protein is CASSRGTANTGELFF. As DNA, the CDR3 is TGTGCCAGCAGCCGCGGGACAGCGAACACCGGGGAGCTGTTTTTT.

This clone was seen a few times. The chain joins TRBV3-1 (or the pseudogene TRBV3-2) to TRBJ2-6, with 10 bases that match TRBD2. This CDR3 comprises 18 residues. Germline-derived CDR1 and CDR2 are LGHDT and YNNKEL (reference sequence). V shed 3 bases, J shed 0 bases, and the junction held 5 bases outside the gene matches. CDR3 sequence: CASSQGLALNSGANVLTF. The CDR3 coding sequence is TGTGCCAGCAGCCAGGGACTAGCGTTAAACTCTGGGGCCAACGTCCTGACTTTC.

V usage is TRBV7-3 and J usage is TRBJ1-2; weak D call: TRBD1 (6 bases). The CDR3 has 14 amino acids. The V and J ends lost 5 bases and 4 bases respectively, with 14 bases between them. In germline, CDR1 is SGHTA, CDR2 FQGTGA. The CDR3 loop reads CASSPQGSGYGYTF. DNA for the CDR3: TGTGCCAGCAGCCCCCAGGGGTCGGGCTATGGCTACACCTTC.

The chain carries TRBV12-3 or TRBV12-4 and TRBJ1-5; D is uncertain. This CDR3 has 12 amino acids. The ends were cut back, 7 bases at V and 9 bases at J, with 13 bases in the middle. The CDR3 spells CASTAGLRPQHF. In DNA, the CDR3 is TGTGCCAGCACCGCGGGGTTAAGGCCCCAGCATTTT.

The genes are TRBV5-1 and TRBJ1-1; D unclear. Germline V gene data show CDR1 as SGHRS and CDR2 as YFSETQ. This CDR3 has 15 amino acids. The ends were cut back, 0 bases at V and 1 base at J, with 10 bases in the middle. As DNA, the CDR3 is TGCGCCAGCAGCTTGGAGGCGGGATGGAACACTGAAGCTTTCTTT. Its translation is CASSLEAGWNTEAFF.

This rearrangement joins TRBV6-4 to TRBJ2-3, with TRBD2 identical over 10 bases. V dropped 5 bases and J dropped 2; count of bases not matched to a gene: 7. This CDR3 region has 16 residues. Germline V CDR1 and CDR2: MRHNA, SNTAGT. The DNA of the CDR3 is TGTGCCAGCAGTAGATCAGCGGGGGGGACCACAGATACGCAGTATTTT. Translation: CASSRSAGGTTDTQYF.

CDR3 in DNA: TGTGCCAGCAGCTTGGGAGCGGGAGGGCCATACGAGCAGTACTTC. It yields the protein CASSLGAGGPYEQYF. The V and J genes are TRBV7-3 and TRBJ2-7, with 10 bases identical to TRBD2. Germline loops: CDR1 SGHTA, CDR2 FQGTGA. With V trimmed by 3 bases and J by 4 bases, 6 bases remained unmatched. The CDR3 consists of 15 residues.

The V gene is TRBV4-1, the J gene TRBJ2-1, with 11 bases identical to TRBD2. From germline, CDR1 is MGHRA and CDR2 YSYEKL. V shed 6 bases and J 8 bases; nucleotides not matched to a gene: 12. The CDR3 contains 16 residues. Here the CDR3 DNA reads TGCGCCAGCAGGGGGGGGGCTAGCGGGAGGAGCGATGAGCAGTTCTTC. Protein product: CASRGGASGRSDEQFF.

This clone was recorded once. V and J are TRBV4-1 and TRBJ2-7, with a tentative D call TRBD1 (5 bases). V was cut by 1 base and J by 0 bases, with 10 bases left in between. The length of the CDR3 is 15 residues. Germline V CDR1 and CDR2: MGHRA, YSYEKL. The CDR3 DNA reads TGCGCCAGCAGCCAAGCACAGGAGAGCTCCTACGAGCAGTACTTC. Translation gives CASSQAQESSYEQYF.

The V call is TRBV18, the J call TRBJ2-3; 13 nucleotides match TRBD2. Germline V gene lookup returns CDR1 KGHSH and CDR2 LQKENI. With 3 bases clipped from V and 4 bases from J, the junction kept 10 bases outside the gene matches. The CDR3 runs 18 residues. The CDR3 is CASSPTSGRTPRADTQYF. The CDR3 region has the DNA TGTGCCAGCTCACCGACTAGCGGGAGGACCCCCCGCGCAGATACGCAGTATTTT. Complete variable domain (other parts from reference TRBV18 and TRBJ2-3): NAGVMQNPRHLVRRRGQEARLRCSPMKGHSHVYWYRQLPEEGLKFMVYLQKENIIDESGMPKERFSAEFPKEGPSILRIQQVVRGDSAAYFCASSPTSGRTPRADTQYFGPGTRLTVL.